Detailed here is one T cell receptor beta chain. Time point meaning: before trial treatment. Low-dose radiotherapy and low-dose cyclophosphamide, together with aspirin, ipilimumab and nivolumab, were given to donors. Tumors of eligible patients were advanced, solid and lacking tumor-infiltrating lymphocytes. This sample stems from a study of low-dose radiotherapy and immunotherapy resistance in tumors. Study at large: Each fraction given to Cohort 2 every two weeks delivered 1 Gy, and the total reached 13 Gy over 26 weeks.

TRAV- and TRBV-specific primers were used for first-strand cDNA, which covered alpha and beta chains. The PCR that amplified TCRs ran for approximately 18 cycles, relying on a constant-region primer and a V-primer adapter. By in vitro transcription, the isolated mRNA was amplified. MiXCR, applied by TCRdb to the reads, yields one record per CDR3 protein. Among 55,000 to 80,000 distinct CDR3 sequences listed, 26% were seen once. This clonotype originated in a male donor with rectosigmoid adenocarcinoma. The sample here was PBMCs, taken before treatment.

CDR3 bases: TGCGCCAGCAGAGAAGGACTAGCGGGGGCCTATTACAATGAGCAGTTCTTC. Amino acids: CASREGLAGAYYNEQFF. J is TRBJ2-1 and V is TRBV5-1; 13 bases agree with TRBD2. Trimming took 5 bases from V and 4 from J; bases not matched to a gene: 9. Germline CDR1 SGHRS, CDR2 YFSETQ. The CDR3 loop spans 17 amino acids.